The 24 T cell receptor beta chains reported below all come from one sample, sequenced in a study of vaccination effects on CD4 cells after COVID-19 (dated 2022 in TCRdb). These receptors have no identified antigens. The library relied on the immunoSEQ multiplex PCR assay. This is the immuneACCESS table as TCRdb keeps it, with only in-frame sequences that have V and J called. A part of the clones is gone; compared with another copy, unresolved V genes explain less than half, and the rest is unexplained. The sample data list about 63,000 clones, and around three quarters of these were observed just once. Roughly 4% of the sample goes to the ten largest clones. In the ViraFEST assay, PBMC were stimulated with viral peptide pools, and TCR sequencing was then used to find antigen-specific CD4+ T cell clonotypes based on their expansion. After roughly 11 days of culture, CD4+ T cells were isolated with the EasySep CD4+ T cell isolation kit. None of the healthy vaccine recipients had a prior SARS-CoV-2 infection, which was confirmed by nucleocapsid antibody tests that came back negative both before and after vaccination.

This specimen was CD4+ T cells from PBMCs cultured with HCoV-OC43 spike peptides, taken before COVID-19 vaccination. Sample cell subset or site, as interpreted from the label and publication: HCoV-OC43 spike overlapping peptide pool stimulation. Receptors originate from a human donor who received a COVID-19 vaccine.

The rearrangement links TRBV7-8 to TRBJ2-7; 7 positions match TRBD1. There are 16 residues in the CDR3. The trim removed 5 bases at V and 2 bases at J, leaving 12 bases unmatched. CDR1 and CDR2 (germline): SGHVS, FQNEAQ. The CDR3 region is CASSTSRDRPAYEQYV. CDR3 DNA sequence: TGTGCCAGCAGCACCTCCCGGGACAGACCAGCCTACGAGCAGTACGTC.

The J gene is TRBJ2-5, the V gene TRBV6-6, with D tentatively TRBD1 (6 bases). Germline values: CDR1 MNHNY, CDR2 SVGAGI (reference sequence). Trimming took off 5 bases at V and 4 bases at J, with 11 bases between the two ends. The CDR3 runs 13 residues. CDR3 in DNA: TGTGCCAGCAGTATACAGGGTGCAGAGACCCAGTACTTC. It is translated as CASSIQGAETQYF.

The CDR3 loop is CASSRLTSYNEQFF. The CDR3 DNA is TGTGCCAGCAGCCGGCTAACCTCCTACAATGAGCAGTTCTTC. The gene calls are TRBV3-1 (or the pseudogene TRBV3-2) and TRBJ2-1, with D unclear. Germline V lookup: CDR1 LGHDT, CDR2 YNNKEL (reference sequence). The CDR3 extends over 14 amino acids. Trimming shortened V by 4 bases and J by 0 bases, and 7 bases separated the two germline ends.

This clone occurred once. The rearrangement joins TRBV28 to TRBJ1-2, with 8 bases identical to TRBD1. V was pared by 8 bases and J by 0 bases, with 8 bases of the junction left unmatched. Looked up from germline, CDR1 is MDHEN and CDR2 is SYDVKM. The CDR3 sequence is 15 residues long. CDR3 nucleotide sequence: TGTGCCAGCGACCTAAGGGGACAGGCTAACTATGGCTACACCTTC. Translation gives CASDLRGQANYGYTF.

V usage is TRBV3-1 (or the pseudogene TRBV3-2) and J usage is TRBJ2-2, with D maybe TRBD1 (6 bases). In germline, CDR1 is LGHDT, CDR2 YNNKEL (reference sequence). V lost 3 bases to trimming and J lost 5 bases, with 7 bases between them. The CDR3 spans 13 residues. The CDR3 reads CASSQRGTGELFF. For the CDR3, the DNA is TGTGCCAGCAGCCAGAGGGGGACCGGGGAGCTGTTTTTT.

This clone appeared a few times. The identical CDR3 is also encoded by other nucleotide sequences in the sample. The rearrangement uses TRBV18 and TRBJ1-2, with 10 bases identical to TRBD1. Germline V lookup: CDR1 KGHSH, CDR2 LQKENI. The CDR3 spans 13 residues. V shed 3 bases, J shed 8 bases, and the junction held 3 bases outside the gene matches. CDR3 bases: TGTGCCAGCTCACCTGACAGGGGGCTCGGCTACACCTTC. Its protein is CASSPDRGLGYTF.

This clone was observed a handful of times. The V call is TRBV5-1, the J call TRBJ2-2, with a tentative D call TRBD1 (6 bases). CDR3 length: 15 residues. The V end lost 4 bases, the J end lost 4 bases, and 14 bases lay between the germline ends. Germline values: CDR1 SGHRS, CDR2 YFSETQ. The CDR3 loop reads CASSLQQGSTGELFF. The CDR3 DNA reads TGCGCCAGCAGCCTTCAACAGGGATCCACCGGGGAGCTGTTTTTT.

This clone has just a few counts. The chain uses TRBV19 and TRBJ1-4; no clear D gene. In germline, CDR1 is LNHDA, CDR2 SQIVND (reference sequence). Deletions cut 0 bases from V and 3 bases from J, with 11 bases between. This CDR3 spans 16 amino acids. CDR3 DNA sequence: TGTGCCAGTAGTATAGATTTCGAAATGGCTAATGAAAAACTGTTTTTT. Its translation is CASSIDFEMANEKLFF.

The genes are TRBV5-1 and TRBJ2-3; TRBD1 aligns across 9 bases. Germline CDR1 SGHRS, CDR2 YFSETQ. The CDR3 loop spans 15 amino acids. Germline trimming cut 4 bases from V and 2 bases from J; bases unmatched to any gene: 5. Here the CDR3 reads CASSPGTGSTDTQYF. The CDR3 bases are TGCGCCAGCAGCCCTGGGACAGGGTCCACAGATACGCAGTATTTT. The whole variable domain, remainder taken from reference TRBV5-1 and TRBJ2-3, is KAGVTQTPRYLIKTRGQQVTLSCSPISGHRSVSWYQQTPGQGLQFLFEYFSETQRNKGNFPGRFSGRQFSNSRSEMNVSTLELGDSALYLCASSPGTGSTDTQYFGPGTRLTVL.

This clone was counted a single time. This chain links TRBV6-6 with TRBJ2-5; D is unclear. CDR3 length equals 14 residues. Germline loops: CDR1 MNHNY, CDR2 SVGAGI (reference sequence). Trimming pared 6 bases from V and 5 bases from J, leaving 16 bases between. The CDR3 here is CASRRASSSETQYF. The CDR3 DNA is TGTGCCAGCAGGAGAGCGTCAAGTTCCGAGACCCAGTACTTC.

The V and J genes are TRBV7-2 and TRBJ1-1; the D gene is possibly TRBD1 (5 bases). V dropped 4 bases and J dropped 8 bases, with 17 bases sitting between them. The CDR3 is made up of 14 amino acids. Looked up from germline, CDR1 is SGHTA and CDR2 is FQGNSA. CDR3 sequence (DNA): TGTGCCAGCAGCTCGGGACCTGGAAGGGGAGAAGCTTTCTTT. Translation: CASSSGPGRGEAFF.

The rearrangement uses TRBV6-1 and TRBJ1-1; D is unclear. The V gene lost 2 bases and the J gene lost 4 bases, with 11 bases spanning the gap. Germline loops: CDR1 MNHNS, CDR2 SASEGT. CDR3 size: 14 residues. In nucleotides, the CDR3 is TGTGCCAGCAGTGAACTCCCGGGAGGCACTGAAGCTTTCTTT. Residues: CASSELPGGTEAFF.

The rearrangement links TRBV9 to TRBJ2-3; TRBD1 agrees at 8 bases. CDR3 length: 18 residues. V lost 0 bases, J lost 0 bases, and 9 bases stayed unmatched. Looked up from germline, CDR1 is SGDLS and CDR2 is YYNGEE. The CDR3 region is CASSVEQGALFSTDTQYF. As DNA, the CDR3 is TGTGCCAGCAGCGTAGAGCAGGGGGCGTTGTTCAGCACAGATACGCAGTATTTT.

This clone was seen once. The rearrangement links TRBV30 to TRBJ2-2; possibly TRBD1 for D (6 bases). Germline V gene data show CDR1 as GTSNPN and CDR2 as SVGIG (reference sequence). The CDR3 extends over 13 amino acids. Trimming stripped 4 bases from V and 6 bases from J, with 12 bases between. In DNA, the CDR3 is TGTGCCTGGACGGCAGGGGTCGCCGGGGAGCTGTTTTTT. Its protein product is CAWTAGVAGELFF.

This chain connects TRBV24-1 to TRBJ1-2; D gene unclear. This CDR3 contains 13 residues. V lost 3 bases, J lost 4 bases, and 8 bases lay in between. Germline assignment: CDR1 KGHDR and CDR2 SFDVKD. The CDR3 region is CATSDAGFYGYTF. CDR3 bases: TGTGCCACCAGTGATGCCGGGTTCTATGGCTACACCTTC.

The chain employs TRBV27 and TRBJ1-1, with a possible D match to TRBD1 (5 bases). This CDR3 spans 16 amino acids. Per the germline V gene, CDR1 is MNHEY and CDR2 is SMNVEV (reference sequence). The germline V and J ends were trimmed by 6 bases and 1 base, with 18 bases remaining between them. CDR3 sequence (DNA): TGTGCCAGCAGACCCCTAGGGATGGACAAGAACACTGAAGCTTTCTTT. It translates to CASRPLGMDKNTEAFF.

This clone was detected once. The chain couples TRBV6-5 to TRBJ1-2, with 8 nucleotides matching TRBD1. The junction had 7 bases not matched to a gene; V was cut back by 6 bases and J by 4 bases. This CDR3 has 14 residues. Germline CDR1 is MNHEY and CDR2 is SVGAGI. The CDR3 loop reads CASRDRQGPYGYTF. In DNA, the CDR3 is TGTGCCAGCAGAGACCGACAGGGGCCCTATGGCTACACCTTC.

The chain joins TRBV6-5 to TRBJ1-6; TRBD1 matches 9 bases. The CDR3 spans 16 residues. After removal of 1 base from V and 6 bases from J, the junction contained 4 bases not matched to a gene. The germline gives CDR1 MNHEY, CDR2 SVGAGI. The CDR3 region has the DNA TGTGCCAGCAGTTACTTGACAGGGGGTAGTAATTCACCCCTCCACTTT. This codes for CASSYLTGGSNSPLHF.

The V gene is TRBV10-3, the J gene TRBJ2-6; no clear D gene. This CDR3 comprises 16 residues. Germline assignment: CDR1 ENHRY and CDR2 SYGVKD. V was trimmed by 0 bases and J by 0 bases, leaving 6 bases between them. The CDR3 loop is CAISESANSGANVLTF. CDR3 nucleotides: TGTGCCATCAGTGAGTCGGCTAACTCTGGGGCCAACGTCCTGACTTTC.

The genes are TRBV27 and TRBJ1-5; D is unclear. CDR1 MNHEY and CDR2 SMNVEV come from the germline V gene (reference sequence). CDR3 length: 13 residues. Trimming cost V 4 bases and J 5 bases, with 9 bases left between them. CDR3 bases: TGTGCCAGCAGTTCCGCCCGACATCAGCCCCAGCATTTT. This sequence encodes CASSSARHQPQHF.

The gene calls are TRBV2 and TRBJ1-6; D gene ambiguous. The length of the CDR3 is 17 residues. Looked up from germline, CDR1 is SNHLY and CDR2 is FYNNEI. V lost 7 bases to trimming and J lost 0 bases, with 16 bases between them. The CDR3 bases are TGTGCCAGCACACTACGACCCTCGAGCTCCTATAATTCACCCCTCCACTTT. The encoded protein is CASTLRPSSSYNSPLHF.

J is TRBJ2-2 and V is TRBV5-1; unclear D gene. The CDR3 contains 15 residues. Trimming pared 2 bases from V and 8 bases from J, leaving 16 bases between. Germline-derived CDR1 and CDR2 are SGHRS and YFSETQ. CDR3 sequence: CASSLNDNHEGELFF. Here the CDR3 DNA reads TGCGCCAGCAGCTTAAACGATAATCATGAGGGGGAGCTGTTTTTT.

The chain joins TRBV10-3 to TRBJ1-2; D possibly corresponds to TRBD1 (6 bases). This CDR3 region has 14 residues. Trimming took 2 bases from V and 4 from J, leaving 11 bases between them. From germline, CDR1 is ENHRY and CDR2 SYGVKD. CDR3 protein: CAISEEGVFYGYTF. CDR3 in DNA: TGTGCCATCAGTGAGGAGGGGGTATTCTATGGCTACACCTTC.

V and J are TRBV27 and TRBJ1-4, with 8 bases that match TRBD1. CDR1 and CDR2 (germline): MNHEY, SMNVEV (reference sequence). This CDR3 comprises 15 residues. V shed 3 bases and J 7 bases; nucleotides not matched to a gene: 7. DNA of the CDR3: TGTGCCAGCAGTTTTCTCGGACAGGGTGCTGAAAAACTGTTTTTT. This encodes CASSFLGQGAEKLFF.